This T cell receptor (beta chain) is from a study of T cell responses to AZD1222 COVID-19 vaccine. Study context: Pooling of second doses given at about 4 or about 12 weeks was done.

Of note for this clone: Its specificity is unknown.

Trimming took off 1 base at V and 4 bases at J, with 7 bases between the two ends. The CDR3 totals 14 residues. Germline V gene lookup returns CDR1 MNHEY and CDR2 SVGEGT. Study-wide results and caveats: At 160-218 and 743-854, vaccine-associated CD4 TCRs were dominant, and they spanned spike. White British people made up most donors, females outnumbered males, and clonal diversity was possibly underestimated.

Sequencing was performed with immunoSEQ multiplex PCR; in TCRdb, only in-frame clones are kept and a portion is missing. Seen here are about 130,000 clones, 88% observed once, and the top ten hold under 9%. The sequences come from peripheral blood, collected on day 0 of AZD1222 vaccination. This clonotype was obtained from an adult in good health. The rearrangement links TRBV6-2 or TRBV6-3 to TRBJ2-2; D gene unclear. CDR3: CASSYLLSTGELFF. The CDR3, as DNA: TGTGCCAGCAGTTACTTGCTCTCCACCGGGGAGCTGTTTTTT.